This T cell receptor (beta chain) was identified during a study of blood T cell repertoires in COVID-19. Study overall: The United States, Italy and Spain supplied acute and convalescent COVID-19 samples.

Per the original data handling: How many nucleated cells were present was estimated from reference gene primer amplification. Produced via immunoSEQ multiplex PCR; TCRdb's table is partial and in-frame only. That table supplies the V and J calls and clone size; D and trimming were determined from the DNA. The sample includes around 420,000 clones, roughly 90% of them seen just once. This CDR3 region has 13 residues. The V segment lost 5 bases and the J segment 15 bases; nucleotides outside the gene matches: 14. CDR1 is SGHRS, CDR2 YFSETQ, per germline. This clone has a handful of counts. Living in 24 US areas, the participants were between about 18 and 90 years of age.

The rearrangement uses TRBV5-1 and TRBJ1-3; TRBD1 matches 7 bases. This TCR was recovered from a woman aged 35 to 49 with acute COVID-19. Sequencing was done on a sample of PBMCs or T cells enriched from blood (not recorded which). As DNA, the CDR3 is TGCGCCAGCAGATCGGACAGGTCTGGAGGTACATATTTT. Translating gives CASRSDRSGGTYF.